This T cell receptor beta chain is from a study of cytomegalovirus exposure and HLA in healthy donors. Findings and caveats of the study: The authors confirmed in vitro that three CMV-associated chains were specific for CMV antigens. Whilst most TCR sequences proved rare, a subset of public TCRs occurred across many donors.

This clone was seen a single time. The antigen is not known. Generated by immunoSEQ multiplex PCR, the TCRdb table keeps only in-frame clones and is missing some. Of around 70,000 clones listed, roughly nine tenths were seen once; the top ten hold roughly 3.1%. V gave up 6 bases and J gave up 4 bases; unmatched junction bases: 7. From germline, CDR1 is KGHSH and CDR2 LQKENI. The CDR3 totals 16 residues. The sequenced sample was PBMCs. This clonotype was obtained from a man aged 18 to 29 in good health and CMV-seronegative. The V call is TRBV18, the J call TRBJ2-3, with 13 positions matching TRBD2. In DNA form, the CDR3 reads TGTGCCAGCTCCCGAGGACTAGCGGGAGTTTCAGATACGCAGTATTTT. Amino acid sequence: CASSRGLAGVSDTQYF.